The rows below give T cell receptor beta chains drawn from one sample of a study of long-term antiretroviral therapy in people with HIV. TCRdb keeps only in-frame clones here, not all; method: immunoSEQ multiplex PCR. The sample has 24,000 or so clones; 65% to 80% are singletons. The sample in question was unsorted PBMCs, obtained 0.5 years after starting antiretroviral therapy. The origin of the receptors is a woman aged 40 to 49 with HIV. Each CDR3 is given with its conserved first and last residue. D genes are given only for firm matches. Clone size is shown for a subset of rows, as once, few, many or a class of expanded clone.

V gene	J gene	D gene	clone size	CDR3 DNA	CDR3 protein
TRBV11-2	TRBJ1-1	NA	NA	TGTGCCAGCAGCCTGGTGGCGCACACTGAAGCTTTCTTT	CASSLVAHTEAFF
TRBV11-1	TRBJ2-1	NA	few	TGTGCCAGCAGCCCCCTTTATGGAAATGAGCAGTTCTTC	CASSPLYGNEQFF
TRBV4-1	TRBJ2-1	NA	NA	TGCGCCAGCAGCCAGGTGACGGGGGAGCAGTTCTTC	CASSQVTGEQFF
TRBV9	TRBJ2-5	NA	NA	TGTGCCAGCAGCGCCTACGGCGGCAACCTCGCTCGCCAAGAGACCCAGTACTTC	CASSAYGGNLARQETQYF
TRBV5-1	TRBJ1-1	NA	NA	TGCGCCAGCAGCTCCCGGACAGAGAACACTGAAGCTTTCTTT	CASSSRTENTEAFF
TRBV30	TRBJ1-4	NA	NA	TGTGCCTGGAGTGTGGGACTGGGGACGGATGAAAAACTGTTTTTT	CAWSVGLGTDEKLFF
TRBV7-6	TRBJ2-7	NA	NA	TGTGCCAGCAGCCCCCGGGACGACGGAGAGGAGGGGGAATACGAGCAGTACTTC	CASSPRDDGEEGEYEQYF
TRBV7-2	TRBJ2-3	NA	NA	TGTGCCAGCAGCTTGTTTTTCGACCCCAGTACGCAGTATTTT	CASSLFFDPSTQYF
TRBV18	TRBJ1-4	TRBD1	NA	TGTGCCAGCTCACCCGGGACAGGGGGAAATGAAAAACTGTTTTTT	CASSPGTGGNEKLFF
TRBV7-9	TRBJ2-5	TRBD1	NA	TGTGCCAGCACCCGGGGACAGGGATGGGAGACCCAGTACTTC	CASTRGQGWETQYF
TRBV7-2	TRBJ1-6	NA	NA	TGTGCCAGCAGCTTTTCGTCCAATTCACCCCTCCACTTT	CASSFSSNSPLHF
TRBV19	TRBJ2-1	TRBD2	once	TGTGCCAGTAGTAGGGCCGGGACTAGCGGACACAATGAGCAGTTCTTC	CASSRAGTSGHNEQFF
TRBV19	TRBJ2-2	NA	few	TGTGCCAGTACCATTCTAGAGATCGGGGAGCTGTTTTTT	CASTILEIGELFF
TRBV7-6	TRBJ1-6	NA	NA	TGTGCCAGCAGCTTAGACAGAAATAATTCACCCCTCCACTTT	CASSLDRNNSPLHF
TRBV5-5	TRBJ1-4	NA	NA	TGTGCCAGCAGTGGGGCAGAGGAGGGTAGAAAGGGGGCTAATGAAAAACTGTTTTTT	CASSGAEEGRKGANEKLFF
TRBV7-9	TRBJ1-1	NA	NA	TGTGCCAGCAGCTCGTATACAGAAGCTTTCTTT	CASSSYTEAFF
TRBV5-1	TRBJ1-2	TRBD1	NA	TGCGCCAGCAGCTTGGTAACAGGGGACTATGGCTACACCTTC	CASSLVTGDYGYTF
TRBV7-9	TRBJ1-4	NA	NA	TGTGCCAGCAGAGAGGACCGCGCAACTAATGAAAAACTGTTTTTT	CASREDRATNEKLFF
TRBV4-2	TRBJ1-1	NA	once	TGTGCCAGCAGCCGGGGGGGATTTGGTGGCACTGAAGCTTTCTTT	CASSRGGFGGTEAFF
TRBV12-5	TRBJ2-5	TRBD1	NA	TGTGCTAGTGGTTTGGGCGCAGGGGGCCAAGAGACCCAGTACTTC	CASGLGAGGQETQYF
TRBV14	TRBJ2-1	TRBD1	NA	TGTGCCAGCAGCTCCCCGGGACAGGGTGGCCATGAGCAGTTCTTC	CASSSPGQGGHEQFF
TRBV5-4	TRBJ1-2	TRBD1	NA	TGTGCCAGCGGCGACAGGGACACTAACTATGGCTACACCTTC	CASGDRDTNYGYTF
TRBV2	TRBJ1-3	NA	NA	TGTGCCAGCACCCTCCTTGGAGTACCTGGAAACACCATATATTTT	CASTLLGVPGNTIYF
TRBV5-1	TRBJ2-3	TRBD2	medium-sized	TGCGCCAGCAGCTTGAGCGGGGGGCGTAGCACAGATACGCAGTATTTT	CASSLSGGRSTDTQYF
TRBV5-4	TRBJ1-2	NA	NA	TGTGCCAGCAGCTTGGTCGGAGATAACTATGGCTACACCTTC	CASSLVGDNYGYTF
TRBV7-6	TRBJ2-7	TRBD1	NA	TGTGCCAGCAGCTTAGGCGACAGGGGGTCCTACGAGCAGTACTTC	CASSLGDRGSYEQYF
TRBV6-1	TRBJ1-2	NA	NA	TGTGCCAGCAGTTATGGGAGAAACTATGGCTACACCTTC	CASSYGRNYGYTF
TRBV4-2	TRBJ2-3	NA	NA	TGTGCCAGCAGCACGACAGGGACTGATACGCAGTATTTT	CASSTTGTDTQYF
TRBV30	TRBJ2-4	NA	few	TGTGCCTGGAGTGTAACTTTGGACATTCAGTACTTC	CAWSVTLDIQYF
TRBV27	TRBJ2-2	TRBD2	NA	TGTGCCAGCAGTTTAATAGGGACTAGCGGTAGCGGGGAGCTGTTTTTT	CASSLIGTSGSGELFF
TRBV27	TRBJ2-7	NA	NA	TGTGCCAGCAGTTTATATGCGGTCTCCTACGAGCAGTACTTC	CASSLYAVSYEQYF
TRBV12-2	TRBJ1-1	NA	NA	TGTGCAAGTCGCTTAGCGCGAGGGGTAAGGTACACTGAAGCTTTCTTT	CASRLARGVRYTEAFF
TRBV28	TRBJ2-1	TRBD1	NA	TGTGCCAGCAGTTCCGGACAGGGGACGGATATAAGGTCCTACAATGAGCAGTTCTTC	CASSSGQGTDIRSYNEQFF
TRBV4-1	TRBJ1-3	NA	NA	TGCGCCAGCAGCCAAGACGGACCTTATGAGACCAGGGGAAACACCATATATTTT	CASSQDGPYETRGNTIYF
TRBV5-8	TRBJ1-3	NA	NA	TGTGCCAGCAGCCTGTTAGACACCATATATTTT	CASSLLDTIYF
TRBV2	TRBJ2-1	TRBD2	NA	TGTGCCAGCAGGGTCAGCGGGGGGCTCTACAATGAGCAGTTCTTC	CASRVSGGLYNEQFF
TRBV19	TRBJ2-7	TRBD1	NA	TGTGCCAGCAGCCCTCCACCCCGGGACAGGGCCTACGAGCAGTACTTC	CASSPPPRDRAYEQYF
TRBV9	TRBJ1-6	NA	once	TGTGCCAGCAGCACTCCGACAGCCAATAATTCACCCCTCCACTTT	CASSTPTANNSPLHF
TRBV6-5	TRBJ1-5	NA	NA	TGTGCCAGCAGGTTTAAGTGGTGGGAGCCCCAGCATTTT	CASRFKWWEPQHF
TRBV27	TRBJ1-1	NA	medium-sized	TGTGCCAGCAGTTTGAAACGGGGGGTTCTTTCGAACACTGAAGCTTTCTTT	CASSLKRGVLSNTEAFF
TRBV12-5	TRBJ2-1	NA	NA	TGTGCTAGTGGTTTTGATCGACAGCCCGGTGAGCAGTTCTTC	CASGFDRQPGEQFF
TRBV2	TRBJ1-6	NA	NA	TGTGCCAGCAGTACCTCGACAGCGAGCTCCTATAATTCACCCCTCCACTTT	CASSTSTASSYNSPLHF
TRBV30	TRBJ1-5	NA	few	TGTGCCTGGAGCGGTAGGCAGGCGGGTCAGCCCCAGCATTTT	CAWSGRQAGQPQHF
TRBV6-5	TRBJ1-2	NA	NA	TGTGCCAGCAGTCCTGGGTCCGACTATGGCTACACCTTC	CASSPGSDYGYTF
TRBV4-3	TRBJ2-2	NA	NA	TGCGCCAGCAGCCAAGCGGCCCAGGGGGGGACCGGGGAGCTGTTTTTT	CASSQAAQGGTGELFF
TRBV5-1	TRBJ1-2	TRBD1	NA	TGCGCCAGCAGCCCAGAGGGGGCGCCAGCGGGTGGCTACACCTTC	CASSPEGAPAGGYTF
TRBV9	TRBJ2-3	NA	NA	TGTGCCAGCAGCGTAGCTACGAATGGGGAGACGCAGTATTTT	CASSVATNGETQYF
TRBV9	TRBJ2-7	NA	NA	TGTGCCAGCAGCGTAGGTGCAGGGGACGGCGAGCAGTACTTC	CASSVGAGDGEQYF